This TCR beta chain was recovered during a study of tumor-infiltrating lymphocytes in primary liver carcinoma. Study as a whole: The neoplasms were of stage T1-T3 N0M0, with dimensions of about 4 to 11 cm across.

As regards this clonotype: Its antigen remains unidentified. One end of the junction does not line up with germline, which may come from a read error.

A primer matching the constant region was used to make TCR beta cDNA from 450 to 500 ng of total RNA. Each TCR beta library was derived from three nested multiplex PCR rounds that employed slightly modified ARM-PCR. Each of the first two PCR rounds ran about 9 cycles with TRBV1-TRBV30 forward and C-beta reverse primers. TCRdb fed the multiplex PCR reads into MiXCR, producing one record per CDR3 protein. The table includes 310,000 or so distinct CDR3 sequences, 45% to 70% detected once. From germline, CDR1 is SEHNR and CDR2 FQNEAQ (reference sequence). CDR3 length equals 12 residues. Overall study results and limits: Samples were bulk unsorted, so CD4+ and CD8+ repertoires were not compared. Tumor tissue displayed a significantly greater top-250-clone fraction than blood (p = 0.039).

Germline DNA was also extracted, with blood RNA taken from unsorted whole blood. The sequencing sample was made of peripheral blood. This TCR came from a woman aged 25 to 39 with primary liver carcinoma and hepatitis B virus infection. The V and J genes are TRBV7-9 and TRBJ2-7; possible D gene TRBD2, 6 bases. The CDR3 spells CASNSSGLPMTF. As DNA, the CDR3 is TGTGCCAGCAACTCTTCGGGACTTCCAATGACGTTC.